Presented here are 7 T cell receptor beta chains from one specimen sequenced in a study of post-analysis software for immune sequencing data (dated by TCRdb to the mid-2010s). Library creation used PCR. The instrument was an Illumina HiSeq 2500. Unique molecular identifiers were incorporated into TCR beta cDNA libraries to reduce PCR and sequencing biases. TCRdb applied fastp at Q25 and MiXCR to the public reads, then kept only in-frame beta chains. A single entry per CDR3 protein holds the most common genes and DNA from its merged rows. The sample table contains about 160,000 distinct CDR3 sequences; only one count was recorded for under 40% of them. Of the sample, under 30% is held by the ten largest clones. In light of the paper, this sample's time point label describes: second blood draw from one MS patient after hematopoietic stem cell transplantation. The starting material was blood, obtained after autologous hematopoietic stem cell transplantation. These receptors were obtained from a girl aged 10 to 17 with multiple sclerosis. Donor details come from another sample of the same person, matched by shared clones.

This clonotype came up a few times. CDR3 nucleotide sequence: TGCGCCAGCAGCTTGGAAGGTTCGGGACTAGCGCCGGAGACCCAGTACTTC. It translates to CASSLEGSGLAPETQYF. This chain joins TRBV5-1 and TRBJ2-5, with 10 bases that match TRBD2. Germline CDR1 is SGHRS and CDR2 is YFSETQ. V was pared by 0 bases and J by 5 bases, with 10 bases of the junction left unmatched. CDR3 length: 17 amino acids.

This chain links TRBV20-1 with TRBJ1-4; the D gene is possibly TRBD1 (5 bases). CDR1 is DFQATT, CDR2 SNEGSKA, per germline (reference sequence). V was clipped by 0 bases and J by 6 bases, with 14 bases between them. There are 15 residues in the CDR3. The CDR3 loop reads CSARDGPGGHEKLFF. CDR3 nucleotides: TGCAGTGCTAGAGATGGGCCGGGGGGACATGAAAAACTGTTTTTT.

This clonotype was observed many times. CDR3 coding DNA: TGTGCCATCCACACCCCGGACGGGACTGAAGCTTTCTTT. As protein: CAIHTPDGTEAFF. The gene calls are TRBV10-3 and TRBJ1-1; D gene uncertain. The CDR3 totals 13 residues. V shed 8 bases and J shed 5 bases, with 15 bases lying between them. The germline V gene has CDR1 ENHRY and CDR2 SYGVKD.

This chain connects TRBV27 to TRBJ2-3; TRBD1 matches at 11 bases. Germline V gene sequence: CDR1 MNHEY, CDR2 SMNVEV (reference sequence). The CDR3 has 14 residues. The J segment lost 4 bases and the V segment lost 6 bases, leaving 3 bases of the junction unmatched. The CDR3 is CASSTGQGADTQYF. CDR3 bases: TGTGCCAGCAGCACGGGACAGGGGGCAGATACGCAGTATTTT.

This clonotype was detected only a few times. The rearrangement uses TRBV20-1 and TRBJ2-7; 7 positions agree with TRBD2. This CDR3 region has 14 residues. From germline, CDR1 is DFQATT and CDR2 SNEGSKA (reference sequence). The V gene end was trimmed by 0 bases and the J gene end by 1 base; junction bases not matched to a gene: 3. The CDR3 DNA follows: TGCAGTGCTAGAGACGGACTAGGTTCCTACGAGCAGTACTTC. Encoded protein: CSARDGLGSYEQYF.

The J gene is TRBJ2-1, the V gene TRBV5-6; the D gene could be TRBD1 or TRBD2 (6 bases each). This CDR3 spans 17 amino acids. V was cut by 2 bases and J by 7 bases, with 22 bases left in between. Germline loops: CDR1 SGHDT, CDR2 YYEEEE. The CDR3 nucleotides read TGTGCCAGCAGCTTTGGGGTCGGAGGGGGGCGATTGAATGAGCAGTTCTTC. Amino acids: CASSFGVGGGRLNEQFF. Based on the CDR3 plus reference TRBV5-6 and TRBJ2-1, the full variable domain is DAGVTQSPTHLIKTRGQQVTLRCSPKSGHDTVSWYQQALGQGPQFIFQYYEEEERQRGNFPDRFSGHQFPNYSSELNVNALLLGDSALYLCASSFGVGGGRLNEQFFGPGTRLTVL.

The gene calls are TRBV5-6 and TRBJ2-7, with TRBD1 matching over 7 bases. This CDR3 is 14 amino acids long. Germline assignment: CDR1 SGHDT and CDR2 YYEEEE. V dropped 0 bases and J dropped 4; count of bases not matched to a gene: 4. The CDR3 region has the DNA TGTGCCAGCAGCTTGGGGGACAGTTTTTACGAGCAGTACTTC. It encodes CASSLGDSFYEQYF.